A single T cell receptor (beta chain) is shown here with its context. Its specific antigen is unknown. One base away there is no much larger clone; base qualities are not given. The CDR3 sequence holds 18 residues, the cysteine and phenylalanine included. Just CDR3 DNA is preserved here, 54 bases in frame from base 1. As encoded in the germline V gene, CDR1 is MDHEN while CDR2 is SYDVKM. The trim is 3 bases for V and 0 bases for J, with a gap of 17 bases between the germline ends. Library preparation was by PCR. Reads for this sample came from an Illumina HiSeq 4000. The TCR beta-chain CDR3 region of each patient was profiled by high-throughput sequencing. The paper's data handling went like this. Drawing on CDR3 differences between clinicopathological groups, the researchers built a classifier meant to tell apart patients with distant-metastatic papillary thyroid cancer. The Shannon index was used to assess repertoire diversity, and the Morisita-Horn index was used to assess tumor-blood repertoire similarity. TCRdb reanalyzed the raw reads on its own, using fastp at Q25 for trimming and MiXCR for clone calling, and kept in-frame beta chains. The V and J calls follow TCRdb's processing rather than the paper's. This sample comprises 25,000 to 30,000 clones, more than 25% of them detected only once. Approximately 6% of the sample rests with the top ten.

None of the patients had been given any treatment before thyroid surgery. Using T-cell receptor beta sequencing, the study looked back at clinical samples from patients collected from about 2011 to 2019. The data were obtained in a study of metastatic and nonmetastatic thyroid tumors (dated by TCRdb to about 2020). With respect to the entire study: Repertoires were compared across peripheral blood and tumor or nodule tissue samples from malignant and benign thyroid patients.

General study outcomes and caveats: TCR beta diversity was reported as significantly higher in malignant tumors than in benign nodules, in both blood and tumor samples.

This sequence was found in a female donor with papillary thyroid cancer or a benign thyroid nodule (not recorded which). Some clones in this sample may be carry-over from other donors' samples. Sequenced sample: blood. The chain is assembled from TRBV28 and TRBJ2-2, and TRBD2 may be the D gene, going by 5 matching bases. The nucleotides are TGTGCCAGCAGTTTTACTTCTTCGCCGGGGACGAACACCGGGGAGCTGTTTTTT. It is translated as CASSFTSSPGTNTGELFF.